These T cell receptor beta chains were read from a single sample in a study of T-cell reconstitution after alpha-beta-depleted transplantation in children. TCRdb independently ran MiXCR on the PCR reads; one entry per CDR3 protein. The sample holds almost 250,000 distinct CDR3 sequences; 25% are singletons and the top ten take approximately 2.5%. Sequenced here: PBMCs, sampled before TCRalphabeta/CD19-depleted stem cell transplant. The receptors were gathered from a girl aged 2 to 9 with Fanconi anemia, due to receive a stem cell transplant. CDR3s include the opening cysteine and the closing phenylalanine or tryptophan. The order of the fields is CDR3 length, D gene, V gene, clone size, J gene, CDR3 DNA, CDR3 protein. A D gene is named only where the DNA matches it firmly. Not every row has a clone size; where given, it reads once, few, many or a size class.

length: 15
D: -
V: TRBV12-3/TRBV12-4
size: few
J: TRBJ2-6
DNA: TGTGCCAGCACAGACAGCCCCTCTGGGGCCAACGTCCTGACTTTC
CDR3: CASTDSPSGANVLTF

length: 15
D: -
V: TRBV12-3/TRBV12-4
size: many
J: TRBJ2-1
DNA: TGTGCCAGCAGTTTAGCGGGACCTACCTACAATGAGCAGTTCTTC
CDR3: CASSLAGPTYNEQFF

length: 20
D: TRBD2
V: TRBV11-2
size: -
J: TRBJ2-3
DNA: TGTGCCAGCAGCGAAAGACTAGCGGGGGGGCCCTACTATAGCACAGATACGCAGTATTTT
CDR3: CASSERLAGGPYYSTDTQYF

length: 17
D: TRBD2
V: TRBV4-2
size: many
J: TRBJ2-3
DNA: TGTGCCAGCAGCCAACTAATAGCGGGAGTGGACACAGATACGCAGTATTTT
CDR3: CASSQLIAGVDTDTQYF

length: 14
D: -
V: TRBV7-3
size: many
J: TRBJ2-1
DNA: TGTGCCAGCAGCGGTTATGGCTCCTACAATGAGCAGTTCTTC
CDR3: CASSGYGSYNEQFF

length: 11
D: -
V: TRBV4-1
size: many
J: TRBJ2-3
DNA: TGCGCCAGCAACCACTTAGATACGCAGTATTTT
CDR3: CASNHLDTQYF

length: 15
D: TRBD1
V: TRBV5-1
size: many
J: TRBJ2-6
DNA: TGCGCCAGCGGACAGGGGGCGGGGGGGGCCAACGTCCTGACTTTC
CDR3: CASGQGAGGANVLTF

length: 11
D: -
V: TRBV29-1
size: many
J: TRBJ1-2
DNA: TGCACGGCACTAGGGGTTTCGGGCTACACCTTC
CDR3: CTALGVSGYTF

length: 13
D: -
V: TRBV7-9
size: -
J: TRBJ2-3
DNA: TGTGCCAGCAGCTTAAGTGGGGATAATACGCAGTATTTT
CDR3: CASSLSGDNTQYF

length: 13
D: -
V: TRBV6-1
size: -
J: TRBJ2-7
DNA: TGTGCCAGCAGTCGACAGGAAAACTACGAGCAGTACTTC
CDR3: CASSRQENYEQYF

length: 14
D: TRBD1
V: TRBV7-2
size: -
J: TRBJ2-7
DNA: TGTGCCAGCAGCAGCCAGGGGGCCTCGGGGGAGCAGTACTTC
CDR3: CASSSQGASGEQYF

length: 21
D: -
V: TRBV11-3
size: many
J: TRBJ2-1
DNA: TGTGCCAGCAGGCTTGCGGCCGCCCTCCCGAGGGACCCACTATCCTACAATGAGCAGTTCTTC
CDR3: CASRLAAALPRDPLSYNEQFF